A single sample is the source of the 23 T cell receptor beta chains below, sequenced in a study of regulatory T cells in long-lasting Graves disease. Time point defined: newly diagnosed GD, antithyroid drugs for less than 3 months. The TCR library was made from RNA that had been extracted from PBMCs in TRIzol. The authors built TCR beta libraries using iRepertoire HTBI primers and Arm-PCR of CDR3 regions. TCRdb reanalysed the multiplex PCR reads using MiXCR and keeps one entry per CDR3 protein. This sample has some 450,000 distinct CDR3 sequences; 16% occur once, and the top ten carry roughly 10%. The same data also went into a second study, on T cells in Graves' hyperthyroidism and ophthalmopathy.

The material sequenced was peripheral blood mononuclear cells (PBMCs), taken at new diagnosis, from a patient treated with antithyroid drugs. The receptor source for this set is a woman between 25 and 40 years old with Graves disease.

In this sample, this clonotype turned up many times. The J gene is TRBJ2-7, the V gene TRBV30, with TRBD2 matching over 11 bases. The CDR3 loop spans 14 amino acids. Trimming cost V 0 bases and J 9 bases; bases outside gene matches: 7. Germline V gene lookup returns CDR1 GTSNPN and CDR2 SVGIG (reference sequence). CDR3 amino acids: CAWSVGLAGGGQYF. The DNA of the CDR3 is TGTGCCTGGAGTGTCGGGCTAGCGGGAGGTGGGCAGTACTTC.

This clonotype was observed many times. The J gene is TRBJ2-5, the V gene TRBV2, with a possible D match to TRBD1 (5 bases). Germline CDR1 SNHLY, CDR2 FYNNEI. Trimming stripped 8 bases from V and 3 bases from J, with 13 bases between. This CDR3 comprises 13 residues. The CDR3 nucleotides are TGTGCCAGCGGAAAGGAGACAGAAGAGACCCAGTACTTC. It specifies CASGKETEETQYF.

This clonotype was counted many times. The chain has TRBV6-2 or TRBV6-3 and TRBJ2-7; D gene unclear. Germline V CDR1 and CDR2: MNHEY, SVGEGT. Trimming took off 7 bases at V and 4 bases at J, with 20 bases between the two ends. The CDR3 has 15 amino acids. The CDR3 spells CASNPRGESNYEQYF. Here the CDR3 DNA reads TGTGCCAGCAACCCCCGTGGAGAGTCCAATTACGAGCAGTACTTC.

The table lists this clonotype with a few counts. The V gene is TRBV9, the J gene TRBJ2-1; the D gene is possibly TRBD2 (5 bases). CDR1 and CDR2 (germline): SGDLS, YYNGEE. The V end lost 0 bases, the J end lost 3 bases, and 13 bases lay between the germline ends. CDR3 length: 16 residues. CDR3: CASSVAQPSFYNEQFF. CDR3 DNA sequence: TGTGCCAGCAGCGTAGCTCAGCCTAGCTTCTACAATGAGCAGTTCTTC.

This clonotype was found a few times. V usage is TRBV20-1 and J usage is TRBJ2-5; 11 nucleotides line up with TRBD2. Germline V gene data show CDR1 as DFQATT and CDR2 as SNEGSKA (reference sequence). V trimming: 5 bases; J trimming: 2 bases; junction bases outside the gene matches: 22. CDR3 length equals 20 residues. The CDR3 loop reads CSALGQWGLAGGPGQETQYF. The CDR3 nucleotides are TGCAGTGCTTTGGGCCAGTGGGGGCTAGCGGGAGGACCGGGGCAAGAGACCCAGTACTTC.

This clonotype came up a few times. The V gene is TRBV10-3, the J gene TRBJ1-1; 8 bases are a match to TRBD1. The germline V gene has CDR1 ENHRY and CDR2 SYGVKD. The CDR3 covers 13 residues. After removal of 4 bases from V and 4 bases from J, the junction contained 2 bases not matched to a gene. The CDR3 loop is CAISATGGTEAFF. CDR3 DNA: TGTGCCATCAGTGCCACAGGGGGCACTGAAGCTTTCTTT.

The chain uses TRBV28 and TRBJ2-7, with TRBD2 identical over 11 bases. The V gene end was trimmed by 6 bases and the J gene end by 3 bases; junction bases not matched to a gene: 7. There are 15 residues in the CDR3. Germline V gene lookup returns CDR1 MDHEN and CDR2 SYDVKM. This CDR3 reads CASSGGTSGFYEQYF. CDR3 DNA: TGTGCCAGCAGCGGAGGGACTAGCGGATTCTACGAGCAGTACTTC.

The chain couples TRBV28 to TRBJ2-4, with 10 positions matching TRBD1. Germline-derived CDR1 and CDR2 are MDHEN and SYDVKM. This CDR3 contains 21 residues. J was trimmed by 0 bases and V by 5 bases; bases with no gene match: 19. CDR3 in amino acids: CASSLNFWTGGRIKAKNIQYF. In DNA form, the CDR3 reads TGTGCCAGCAGTCTCAACTTCTGGACAGGGGGGAGGATAAAAGCCAAAAACATTCAGTACTTC.

This clonotype was recorded many times. The chain combines TRBV30 with TRBJ2-1; TRBD2 aligns across 9 bases. Germline CDR1 is GTSNPN and CDR2 is SVGIG (reference sequence). V lost 1 base, J lost 4 bases, and 5 bases stayed unmatched. The CDR3 sequence is 15 residues long. The CDR3 protein is CAWSEAGGGYNEQFF. The CDR3 region has the DNA TGTGCCTGGAGTGAGGCGGGAGGGGGTTACAATGAGCAGTTCTTC.

V is TRBV5-6 and J is TRBJ2-2; 12 nucleotides agree with TRBD2. V was clipped by 6 bases and J by 4 bases; unmatched bases: 16. This CDR3 region has 19 residues. The germline V gene encodes CDR1 SGHDT and CDR2 YYEEEE. Written as DNA, the CDR3 is TGTGCCAGCAAAGGACTAGCGGGAAGGAAAATCTTGGGCACCGGGGAGCTGTTTTTT. This translates into CASKGLAGRKILGTGELFF.

This clonotype was recorded at least ten times. This rearrangement joins TRBV7-2 to TRBJ2-7, with 8 positions matching TRBD2. J lost 3 bases, V lost 5 bases, and 9 bases had no gene match. This CDR3 has 15 residues. The germline CDR1 and CDR2 sequences are SGHTA and FQGNSA. CDR3 coding DNA: TGTGCCAGCAGCAACCAACTAGCGGCGAGCTACGAGCAGTACTTC. Translated: CASSNQLAASYEQYF. The complete variable domain, with remaining parts taken from reference TRBV7-2 and TRBJ2-7, reads GAGVSQSPSNKVTEKGKDVELRCDPISGHTALYWYRQSLGQGLEFLIYFQGNSAPDKSGLPSDRFSAERTGGSVSTLTIQRTQQEDSAVYLCASSNQLAASYEQYFGPGTRLTVT.

There are many counts of this clonotype. The rearrangement uses TRBV28 and TRBJ2-4; the D gene is possibly TRBD2 (6 bases). CDR1 and CDR2 from the germline V gene are MDHEN and SYDVKM. The CDR3 length is 14 residues. V lost 7 bases and J 5 bases, leaving 15 bases between the germline ends. CDR3 bases: TGTGCCAGCAATACCCGGGGGAAGGAAAACATTCAGTACTTC. This sequence encodes CASNTRGKENIQYF.

This clonotype was counted many times. The J gene is TRBJ1-1, the V gene TRBV7-2; D unresolved. The V end was cut by 3 bases, the J end by 4 bases, with 3 bases between. Germline CDR1 SGHTA, CDR2 FQGNSA. There are 11 residues in the CDR3. CDR3 loop: CASSLVTEAFF. The CDR3 DNA sequence: TGTGCCAGCAGCTTGGTCACTGAAGCTTTCTTT.

This clonotype has ten or more counts. The chain is built from TRBV20-1 and TRBJ2-7; 7 bases map to TRBD1. The ends lost 6 bases at V and 4 bases at J; junction bases unmatched: 15. Germline V gives CDR1 DFQATT, CDR2 SNEGSKA (reference sequence). The CDR3 extends over 15 amino acids. The chain's CDR3 is CSALDTRGSWYEQYF. CDR3 bases: TGCAGTGCGTTAGATACCAGGGGGAGTTGGTACGAGCAGTACTTC.

This clonotype was seen many times. The gene calls are TRBV7-9 and TRBJ2-3; D remains ambiguous. Germline lookup yields CDR1 SEHNR and CDR2 FQNEAQ (reference sequence). The CDR3 covers 14 residues. Trimming cost V 5 bases and J 3 bases, with 12 bases left between them. The CDR3 sequence: CASSIEKGTDTQYF. The CDR3 DNA reads TGTGCCAGCAGCATTGAGAAGGGTACAGATACGCAGTATTTT.

This clonotype was detected many times. The chain employs TRBV11-2 and TRBJ2-7; no clear D gene. CDR1 SGHAT and CDR2 FQNNGV come from the germline V gene. V lost 1 base to trimming and J lost 2 bases, with 12 bases between them. CDR3 length equals 15 residues. The chain's CDR3 is CASSLGVAVTYEQYF. In DNA form, the CDR3 reads TGTGCCAGCAGCTTAGGAGTTGCGGTGACCTACGAGCAGTACTTC.

This chain links TRBV20-1 with TRBJ2-2; D remains ambiguous. The germline V gene encodes CDR1 DFQATT and CDR2 SNEGSKA (reference sequence). This CDR3 region has 13 residues. The germline V and J ends were trimmed by 8 bases and 6 bases, with 16 bases remaining between them. Here the CDR3 DNA reads TGCAGTACCCAACCATGGCACCCCGGGGAGCTGTTTTTT. Translating it yields CSTQPWHPGELFF.

This clonotype showed up many times. The V call is TRBV20-1, the J call TRBJ2-5, with D possibly being TRBD1 (5 bases). With 5 bases removed from V and 3 bases from J, the gap between germline ends came to 13 bases. Germline V gene sequence: CDR1 DFQATT, CDR2 SNEGSKA (reference sequence). The CDR3 has 13 amino acids. The chain's CDR3 is CSAPKGAEETQYF. DNA of the CDR3: TGCAGTGCTCCTAAAGGGGCAGAAGAGACCCAGTACTTC.

In its sample, this clonotype was seen many times. The chain uses TRBV7-3 and TRBJ2-7, with D possibly matching TRBD2 (5 bases). This CDR3 is built from 16 residues. CDR1 and CDR2 from the germline V gene are SGHTA and FQGTGA. V gave up 3 bases and J gave up 1 base, with 16 bases separating them. The CDR3 spells CASSFPRDLRSYEQYF. The CDR3 nucleotides are TGTGCCAGCAGCTTCCCTCGGGATCTAAGATCCTACGAGCAGTACTTC.

This clonotype came up many times. The rearrangement links TRBV18 to TRBJ1-2; 10 bases fit TRBD1. J lost 5 bases, V lost 5 bases, and 11 bases had no gene match. CDR3 length equals 16 residues. Germline V lookup: CDR1 KGHSH, CDR2 LQKENI. In DNA, the CDR3 is TGTGCCAGCTCATCCTACGCCCGGGACAGGGGATATGGCTACACCTTC. Encoded protein: CASSSYARDRGYGYTF.

With regard to this clonotype: This probably arose from a read error, given a far larger clone one base away. The chain is built from TRBV28 and TRBJ2-1; tentative D call: TRBD1 (7 bases). From germline, CDR1 is MDHEN and CDR2 SYDVKM. The CDR3 contains 16 residues. Trimming left V 5 bases short and J 10 bases short, with 24 bases between. The chain's CDR3 is CASSRERGPGVREQFF. In DNA form, the CDR3 reads TGTGCCAGCAGTCGAGAGAGGGGGCCGGGAGTGAGAGAGCAGTTCTTC.

This clonotype was seen at least ten times. The CDR3, as DNA: TGCAGCGACAGGGGGCAATATGGCTACACCTTC. Translated: CSDRGQYGYTF. This chain connects TRBV29-1 to TRBJ1-2; 9 nucleotides match TRBD1. The V gene's germline CDR1 is SQVTM and CDR2 ANQGSEA. The length of the CDR3 is 11 residues. The V gene end was trimmed by 7 bases and the J gene end by 5 bases; junction bases not matched to a gene: 2.

This clonotype occurred a few times. The chain combines TRBV2 with TRBJ1-6; D call uncertain. Germline assignment: CDR1 SNHLY and CDR2 FYNNEI. The germline V and J ends were trimmed by 4 bases and 16 bases, with 8 bases remaining between them. The CDR3 spans 10 residues. This CDR3 reads CASSVSGLHF. Here the CDR3 DNA reads TGTGCCAGCAGTGTATCGGGGCTCCACTTT. The full variable domain, in which reference TRBV2 and TRBJ1-6 provide the parts outside the CDR3, is EPEVTQTPSHQVTQMGQEVILRCVPISNHLYFYWYRQILGQKVEFLVSFYNNEISEKSEIFDDQFSVERPDGSNFTLKIRSTKLEDSAMYFCASSVSGLHFGNGTRLTVT.